The text below deals with one T cell receptor (beta chain). This entry belongs to a study of cytomegalovirus exposure and HLA in healthy donors. The wider study: T cells numbering about 179 million yielded around 120 million unique TCR beta sequences in an earlier analysis.

The ends were cut back, 7 bases at V and 2 bases at J, with 22 bases in the middle. This CDR3 comprises 17 residues. Germline CDR1 SGHNT, CDR2 YENEEA. Despite likely unrecorded immune exposures, the donors were nominally healthy at the time of sampling. PCR involved 60 Vbeta and 13 Jbeta primers. Data came from immunoSEQ multiplex PCR; TCRdb stores just in-frame clones and leaves some out. The repertoire holds roughly 34,000 clones, with about 67% as singletons. The TCR was taken from a man aged 35 to 55 in good health and CMV-seropositive. Sample: PBMCs. This chain connects TRBV11-3 to TRBJ2-3, with D perhaps matching TRBD1 (6 bases). CDR3 region: CASTPGTQSGFTDTQYF. CDR3 nucleotides: TGTGCCAGCACCCCTGGGACACAAAGCGGCTTCACAGATACGCAGTATTTT.